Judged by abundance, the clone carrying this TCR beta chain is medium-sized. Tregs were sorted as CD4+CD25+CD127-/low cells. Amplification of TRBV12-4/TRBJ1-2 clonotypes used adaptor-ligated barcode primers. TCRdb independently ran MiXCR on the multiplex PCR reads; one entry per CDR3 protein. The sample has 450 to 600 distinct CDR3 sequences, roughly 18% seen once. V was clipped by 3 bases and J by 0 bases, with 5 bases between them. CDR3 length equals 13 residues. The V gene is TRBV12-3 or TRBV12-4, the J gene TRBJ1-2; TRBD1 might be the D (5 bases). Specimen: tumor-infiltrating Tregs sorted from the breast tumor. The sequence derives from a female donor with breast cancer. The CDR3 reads CASSLTANYGYTF. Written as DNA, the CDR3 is TGTGCCAGCAGTTTGACAGCTAACTATGGCTACACCTTC.